These T cell receptor beta chains were read from a single sample in a study of T-cell reconstitution after alpha-beta-depleted transplantation in children. TCRdb ran MiXCR on the PCR reads and lists one entry per CDR3 protein. The repertoire holds approximately 93,000 distinct CDR3 sequences, 6.5% to 8.5% seen once, with 6.9% in the top ten. The specimen was PBMCs from the stem cell graft donor, collected from the stem cell graft. These receptors were taken from a human donor who donated a stem cell graft to a child with congenital amegakaryocytic thrombocytopenia. The CDR3 runs from the conserved cysteine through the conserved F or W. D genes are given only for firm matches. Size values are once, few and many counts, or a class for expanded clones, and some rows have none.

CDR3: CSASGQGWSYNSPLHF
DNA: TGCAGTGCTTCGGGACAGGGTTGGTCCTATAATTCACCCCTCCACTTT
D: TRBD1
size: many
V: TRBV20-1
J: TRBJ1-6

CDR3: CSASRDRGGETQYF
DNA: TGCAGTGCTAGCCGGGACAGGGGGGGAGAGACCCAGTACTTC
D: TRBD1
size: many
V: TRBV20-1
J: TRBJ2-5

CDR3: CASSLTTEETQYF
DNA: TGTGCCAGCAGCCTCACGACAGAAGAGACCCAGTACTTC
D: NA
size: many
V: TRBV11-2
J: TRBJ2-5

CDR3: CAISESRAGMSNQPQHF
DNA: TGTGCCATCAGTGAGTCGAGGGCAGGGATGAGTAATCAGCCCCAGCATTTT
D: NA
size: many
V: TRBV10-3
J: TRBJ1-5

CDR3: CASSLADRISGANVLTF
DNA: TGCGCCAGCAGCTTGGCGGACAGAATCTCTGGGGCCAACGTCCTGACTTTC
D: NA
size: few
V: TRBV5-1
J: TRBJ2-6

CDR3: CSARDRGFGNQPQHF
DNA: TGCAGTGCTAGAGATAGGGGGTTTGGCAATCAGCCCCAGCATTTT
D: NA
size: many
V: TRBV20-1
J: TRBJ1-5

CDR3: CASSRFGQGQETQYF
DNA: TGTGCCAGTAGTCGGTTCGGACAGGGACAAGAGACCCAGTACTTC
D: TRBD1
size: many
V: TRBV19
J: TRBJ2-5

CDR3: CASSLGPTYGYTF
DNA: TGTGCCAGCAGCCTTGGACCGACCTATGGCTACACCTTC
D: NA
size: many
V: TRBV12-3/TRBV12-4
J: TRBJ1-2

CDR3: CASSPTGTSPLHF
DNA: TGTGCCAGCAGCCCGACAGGGACTTCACCCCTCCACTTT
D: TRBD1
size: many
V: TRBV7-3
J: TRBJ1-6

CDR3: CSARETRAPDTQYF
DNA: TGCAGTGCTAGAGAGACTAGGGCCCCGGATACGCAGTATTTT
D: NA
size: NA
V: TRBV20-1
J: TRBJ2-3

CDR3: CASSLAGAEKLFF
DNA: TGTGCCAGCAGCTTGGCAGGGGCGGAAAAACTGTTTTTT
D: NA
size: many
V: TRBV5-5
J: TRBJ1-4

CDR3: CSARDYDSYEQYF
DNA: TGCAGTGCTAGAGATTATGACAGCTACGAGCAGTACTTC
D: NA
size: many
V: TRBV20-1
J: TRBJ2-7

CDR3: CASSRPGQGDYEQYF
DNA: TGTGCCAGCAGCCGTCCGGGACAGGGGGACTACGAGCAGTACTTC
D: TRBD1
size: many
V: TRBV7-9
J: TRBJ2-7

CDR3: CASSSQGGDNSPLHF
DNA: TGTGCCAGCAGCTCACAGGGCGGGGATAATTCACCCCTCCACTTT
D: NA
size: many
V: TRBV7-2
J: TRBJ1-6

CDR3: CASGYGAHTEAFF
DNA: TGCGCCAGCGGATACGGGGCACACACTGAAGCTTTCTTT
D: NA
size: few
V: TRBV5-1
J: TRBJ1-1

CDR3: CASSLAGTGNQPQHF
DNA: TGTGCCAGCAGCTTGGCCGGGACGGGAAACCAGCCCCAGCATTTT
D: NA
size: many
V: TRBV5-6
J: TRBJ1-5

CDR3: CASSFRVSGNTIYF
DNA: TGTGCCAGCAGTTTCAGGGTCTCTGGAAACACCATATATTTT
D: NA
size: few
V: TRBV12-3/TRBV12-4
J: TRBJ1-3

CDR3: CASKRGSHNSPLHF
DNA: TGTGCCAGCAAACGGGGTTCCCATAATTCACCCCTCCACTTT
D: NA
size: few
V: TRBV14
J: TRBJ1-6

CDR3: CASSLEGHAREAFF
DNA: TGTGCCAGCAGCTTAGAAGGGCACGCCCGCGAAGCTTTCTTT
D: NA
size: many
V: TRBV7-9
J: TRBJ1-1

CDR3: CASSLVGTVNTDTQYF
DNA: TGTGCCAGCAGCTTAGTCGGGACAGTAAATACAGATACGCAGTATTTT
D: TRBD1
size: many
V: TRBV7-2
J: TRBJ2-3

CDR3: CASSLTWDQETQYF
DNA: TGTGCCAGCAGCCTAACGTGGGATCAAGAGACCCAGTACTTC
D: NA
size: many
V: TRBV7-2
J: TRBJ2-5

CDR3: CASSPNRGAPNTGELFF
DNA: TGCGCCAGCAGCCCCAACAGGGGGGCCCCGAACACCGGGGAGCTGTTTTTT
D: TRBD1
size: many
V: TRBV5-1
J: TRBJ2-2

CDR3: CASSQGALTESHLGSYNEQFF
DNA: TGTGCCAGCAGCCAAGGGGCCCTGACAGAATCCCATTTGGGCTCCTACAATGAGCAGTTCTTC
D: NA
size: many
V: TRBV3-1
J: TRBJ2-1

CDR3: CSVDKGTNTEAFF
DNA: TGCAGCGTTGATAAGGGTACGAACACTGAAGCTTTCTTT
D: NA
size: many
V: TRBV29-1
J: TRBJ1-1

CDR3: CASCQGFAGELFF
DNA: TGCGCCAGTTGCCAGGGTTTCGCCGGGGAGCTGTTTTTT
D: NA
size: many
V: TRBV10-2
J: TRBJ2-2

CDR3: CASSLLAGVLEQFF
DNA: TGTGCCAGCAGTTTACTAGCGGGAGTGCTTGAGCAGTTCTTC
D: TRBD2
size: NA
V: TRBV12-3/TRBV12-4
J: TRBJ2-1

CDR3: CASSDGRVNTEAFF
DNA: TGCGCCAGCAGCGATGGACGGGTGAACACTGAAGCTTTCTTT
D: NA
size: many
V: TRBV5-1
J: TRBJ1-1

CDR3: CASSASGGVYNEQFF
DNA: TGTGCCAGCAGCGCGAGCGGGGGGGTTTACAATGAGCAGTTCTTC
D: TRBD2
size: many
V: TRBV7-6
J: TRBJ2-1

CDR3: CASSLGLVNTDTQYF
DNA: TGTGCCAGCAGCTTGGGGCTAGTGAACACAGATACGCAGTATTTT
D: NA
size: many
V: TRBV5-5
J: TRBJ2-3

CDR3: CASSPATTGVNTEAFF
DNA: TGCGCCAGCAGCCCGGCTACGACAGGGGTTAACACTGAAGCTTTCTTT
D: TRBD1
size: many
V: TRBV5-1
J: TRBJ1-1

CDR3: CASVAAASGANVLTF
DNA: TGTGCCAGCGTGGCGGCTGCATCCGGGGCCAACGTCCTGACTTTC
D: NA
size: many
V: TRBV12-3/TRBV12-4
J: TRBJ2-6